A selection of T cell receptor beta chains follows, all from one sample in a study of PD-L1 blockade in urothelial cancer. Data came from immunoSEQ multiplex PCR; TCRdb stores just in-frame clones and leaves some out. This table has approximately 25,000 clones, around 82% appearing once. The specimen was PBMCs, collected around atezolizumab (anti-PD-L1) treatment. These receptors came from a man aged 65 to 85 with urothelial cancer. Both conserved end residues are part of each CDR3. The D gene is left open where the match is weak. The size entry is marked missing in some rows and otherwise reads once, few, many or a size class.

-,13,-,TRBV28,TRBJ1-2,TGTGCCAGCAGTACGACCGACATCTATGGCTACACCTTC,CASSTTDIYGYTF
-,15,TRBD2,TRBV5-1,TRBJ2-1,TGCGCCAGCAGCGGACTAGCGGGAGTTGGGAATGAGCAGTTCTTC,CASSGLAGVGNEQFF
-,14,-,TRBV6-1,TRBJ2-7,TGTGCCAGCAGTGAAGCCGGGAGAACCTACGAGCAGTACTTC,CASSEAGRTYEQYF
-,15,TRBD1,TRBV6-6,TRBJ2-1,TGTGCCAGCAGTTACGAATCCTACAGGGGGGATGAGCAGTTCTTC,CASSYESYRGDEQFF
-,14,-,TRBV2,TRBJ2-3,TGTGCCAGCAGTGCGACTAGTTCTGTGGATACGCAGTATTTT,CASSATSSVDTQYF
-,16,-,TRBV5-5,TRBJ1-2,TGTGCCAGCAGCTTGGAATATACAGGTGCTAACTATGGCTACACCTTC,CASSLEYTGANYGYTF
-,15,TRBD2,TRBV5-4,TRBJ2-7,TGTGCCAGCAGCTCCGGGACTAGCGGGATCTACGAGCAGTACTTC,CASSSGTSGIYEQYF
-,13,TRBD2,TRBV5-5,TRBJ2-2,TGTGCCAGCAGCTGGACTAGGGGCGGGGAGCTGTTTTTT,CASSWTRGGELFF
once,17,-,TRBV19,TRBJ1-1,TGTGCCAGTAGACCCCTATGGGGGCGGCTTATCAACACTGAAGCTTTCTTT,CASRPLWGRLINTEAFF
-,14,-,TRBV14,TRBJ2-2,TGTGCCAGCAGCCACAACAGGGATTCCGGGGAGCTGTTTTTT,CASSHNRDSGELFF
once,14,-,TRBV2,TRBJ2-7,TGTGCCAGCAGTGACGGGGGAGTAGTGTACGAGCAGTACTTC,CASSDGGVVYEQYF
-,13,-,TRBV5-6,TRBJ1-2,TGTGCCAGCAGCCCCGCCGGGGAGGGTGGCTACACCTTC,CASSPAGEGGYTF
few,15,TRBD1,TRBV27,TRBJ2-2,TGTGCCAGCAGTCCGCATGCAGGGGGCACCGGGGAGCTGTTTTTT,CASSPHAGGTGELFF
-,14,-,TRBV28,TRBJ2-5,TGTGCCAGCAGTGAAGGCAGCCCGGGAGAGACCCAGTACTTC,CASSEGSPGETQYF
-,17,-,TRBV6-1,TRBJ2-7,TGTGCCAGCAGTGAAACCATGGACAACACCTTTTCCTACGAGCAGTACTTC,CASSETMDNTFSYEQYF
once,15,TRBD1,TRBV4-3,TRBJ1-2,TGCGCCAGCAGCCAAGAAGGGACAGAATTCTATGGCTACACCTTC,CASSQEGTEFYGYTF
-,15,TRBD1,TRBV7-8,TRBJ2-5,TGTGCCAGCAGCTTCGCCCCGACAGGGCAAGAGACCCAGTACTTC,CASSFAPTGQETQYF
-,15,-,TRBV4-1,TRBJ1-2,TGCGCCAGCAGCCAAGAAGCAAGAGCTAACTATGGCTACACCTTC,CASSQEARANYGYTF
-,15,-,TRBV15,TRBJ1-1,TGTGCCACCAGCAAAGAGCGGACAGTGAACACTGAAGCTTTCTTT,CATSKERTVNTEAFF
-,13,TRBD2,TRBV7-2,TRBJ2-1,TGTGCCAGCAGCTTAGCGATTGGAGCGGGACAGTTCTTC,CASSLAIGAGQFF
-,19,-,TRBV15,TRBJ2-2,TGTGCCACCAGCAGAGATATAACTTACGGAGGGACGCTTACCGGGGAGCTGTTTTTT,CATSRDITYGGTLTGELFF
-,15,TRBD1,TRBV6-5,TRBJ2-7,TGTGCCAGCAGTTCTAATCCGGGACAGAGTTACGAGCAGTACTTC,CASSSNPGQSYEQYF
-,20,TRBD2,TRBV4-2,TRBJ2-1,TGTGCCAGCAGCCAAGATGGGGCCCGACTAGCGGGAATTTTGTACAATGAGCAGTTCTTC,CASSQDGARLAGILYNEQFF
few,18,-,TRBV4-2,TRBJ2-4,TGTGCCAGCAGTCAAGATCCCAGTTATATATTAGCCAAAAACATTCAGTACTTC,CASSQDPSYILAKNIQYF
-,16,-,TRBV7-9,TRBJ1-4,TGTGCCAGCAGCTTCCTTGGGGGGGGGCGCGAAGAAAAACTGTTTTTT,CASSFLGGGREEKLFF
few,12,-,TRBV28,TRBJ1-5,TGTGCCAGCAAGGAGGGTAGTCAGCCCCAGCATTTT,CASKEGSQPQHF
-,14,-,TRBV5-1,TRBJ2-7,TGCGCCAGCAGCTTGGGGGCAGGGACCTACGAGCAGTACTTC,CASSLGAGTYEQYF
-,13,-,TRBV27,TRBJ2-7,TGTGCCAGCAGTTTATACGGAGACTACGAGCAGTACTTC,CASSLYGDYEQYF
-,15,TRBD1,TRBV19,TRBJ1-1,TGTGCCAGTAGTATCGGACAGGGGGTGAACACTGAAGCTTTCTTT,CASSIGQGVNTEAFF
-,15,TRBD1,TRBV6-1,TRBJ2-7,TGTGCCAGCAGCCCCGTCAGGGGGAGTACGAACGAGCAGTACTTC,CASSPVRGSTNEQYF
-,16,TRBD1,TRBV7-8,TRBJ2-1,TGTGCCAGCAGCTTAAGGGACAGGAGCTCCTACAATGAGCAGTTCTTC,CASSLRDRSSYNEQFF
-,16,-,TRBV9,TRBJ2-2,TGTGCCAGCAGCGTACCCCAACAGGTCGCAGCCGGGGAGCTGTTTTTT,CASSVPQQVAAGELFF
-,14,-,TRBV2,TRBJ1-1,TGTGCCAGTGGGGGGGGCGATGGGAGCACTGAAGCTTTCTTT,CASGGGDGSTEAFF
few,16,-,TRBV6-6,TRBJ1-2,TGTGCCAGCAGTTCATTCAACAGCTTTGGGAACTATGGCTACACCTTC,CASSSFNSFGNYGYTF
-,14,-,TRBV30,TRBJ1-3,TGTGCCTGGAAAAGGGGAGGATCTGGAAACACCATATATTTT,CAWKRGGSGNTIYF
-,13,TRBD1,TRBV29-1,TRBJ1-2,TGCAGCGTTAACGGGGGGGACAGCTATGGCTACACCTTC,CSVNGGDSYGYTF
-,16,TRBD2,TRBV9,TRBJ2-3,TGTGCCAGCAGCCCTCGGACTAGCGGTCCCACAGATACGCAGTATTTT,CASSPRTSGPTDTQYF
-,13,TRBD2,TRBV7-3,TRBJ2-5,TGTGCCAGCAGCCCGGGGGGGCAAGAGACCCAGTACTTC,CASSPGGQETQYF
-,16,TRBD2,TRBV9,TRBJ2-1,TGTGCCAGCAGCGGGGGGGGACTAGCGGGCTACAATGAGCAGTTCTTC,CASSGGGLAGYNEQFF
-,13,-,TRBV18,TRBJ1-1,TGTGCCAGCTCACAACAGGAGAACACTGAAGCTTTCTTT,CASSQQENTEAFF
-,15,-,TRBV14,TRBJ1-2,TGTGCCAGCAGCCCCCGCGGGGCCTCGGGGTATGGCTACACCTTC,CASSPRGASGYGYTF
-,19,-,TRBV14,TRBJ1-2,TGTGCCAGCAGCCCATCCAGACTGACTACGGGGACAAGGAACTATGGCTACACCTTC,CASSPSRLTTGTRNYGYTF
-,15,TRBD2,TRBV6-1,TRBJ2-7,TGTGCCAGCAGTGAAGGGCTAGCGGGGGTCTACGAGCAGTACTTC,CASSEGLAGVYEQYF
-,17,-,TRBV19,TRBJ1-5,TGTGCCAGTAGTATCCCTGCGTACCGCTATAGCAATCAGCCCCAGCATTTT,CASSIPAYRYSNQPQHF
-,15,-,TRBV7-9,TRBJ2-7,TGTGCCAGCAGCCCAAAGGGCCCCCAGGGTAACGAGCAGTACTTC,CASSPKGPQGNEQYF
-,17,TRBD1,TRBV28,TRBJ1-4,TGTGCCAGCAGTTCCCCCCTACCGGGACAGGGTAATGAAAAACTGTTTTTT,CASSSPLPGQGNEKLFF
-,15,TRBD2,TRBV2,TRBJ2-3,TGTGCCAGCAGTTTTAGCGGGAGGGCACCAGATACGCAGTATTTT,CASSFSGRAPDTQYF
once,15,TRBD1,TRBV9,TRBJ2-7,TGTGCCAGCAGCGTTTACCCGGGGACAGGGGCCGAGCAGTACTTC,CASSVYPGTGAEQYF
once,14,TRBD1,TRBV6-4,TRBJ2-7,TGTGCCAGCAGCGAAGGGGACAGCTCCTACGAGCAGTACTTC,CASSEGDSSYEQYF
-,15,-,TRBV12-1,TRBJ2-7,TGTGCCAGCAGCCGTGGGCAGCGGGAGTCTAACGAGCAGTACTTC,CASSRGQRESNEQYF
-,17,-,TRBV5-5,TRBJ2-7,TGTGCCAGCAGCTTGGAGGTGGCGGACTACTACCCTCTCGAGCAGTACTTC,CASSLEVADYYPLEQYF
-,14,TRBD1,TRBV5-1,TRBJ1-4,TGCGCCAGCAGCTCGGACAGGGGTGAAGAAAAACTGTTTTTT,CASSSDRGEEKLFF
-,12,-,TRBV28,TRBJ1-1,TGTGCCAGCAGTTTATACGGCACTGAAGCTTTCTTT,CASSLYGTEAFF
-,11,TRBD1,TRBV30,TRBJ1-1,TGTGCCGGCAGGGGGATCACTGAAGCTTTCTTT,CAGRGITEAFF